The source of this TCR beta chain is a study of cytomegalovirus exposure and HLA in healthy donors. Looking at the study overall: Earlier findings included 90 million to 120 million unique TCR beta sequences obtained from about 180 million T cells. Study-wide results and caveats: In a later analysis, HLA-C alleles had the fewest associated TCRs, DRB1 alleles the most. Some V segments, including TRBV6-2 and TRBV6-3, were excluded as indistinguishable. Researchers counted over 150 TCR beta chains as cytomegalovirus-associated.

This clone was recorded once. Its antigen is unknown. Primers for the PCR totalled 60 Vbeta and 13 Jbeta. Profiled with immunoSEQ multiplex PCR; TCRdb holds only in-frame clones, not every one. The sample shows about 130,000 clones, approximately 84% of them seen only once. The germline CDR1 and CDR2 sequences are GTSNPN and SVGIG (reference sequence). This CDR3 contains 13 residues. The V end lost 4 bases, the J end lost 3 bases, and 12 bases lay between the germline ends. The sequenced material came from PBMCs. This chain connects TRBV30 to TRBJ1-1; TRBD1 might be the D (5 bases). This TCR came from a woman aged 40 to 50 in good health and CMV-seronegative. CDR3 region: CAWIQGGYTEAFF. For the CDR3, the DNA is TGTGCCTGGATTCAGGGAGGGTACACTGAAGCTTTCTTT.